These 8 T cell receptor beta chains came from one sample sequenced in a study of blood T cells in healthy people across ages. Sample-barcoded 5' priming and a J-beta primer mix drove a second PCR of roughly 7 to 11 cycles. TCRdb re-derived calls from the 5' RACE reads in MiXCR, one entry per CDR3 protein. The sample contains 800,000 to 1,300,000 distinct CDR3 sequences, 20% to 25% of which appear only once. Separately, the same data were catalogued under a study of T cells of mothers and their children.

The source material was blood. The origin of the receptors is a girl aged 2-9 years in good health.

The chain uses TRBV28 and TRBJ1-1; D is perhaps TRBD1 (6 bases). CDR3 length: 15 residues. CDR1 and CDR2 (germline): MDHEN, SYDVKM. V lost 4 bases to trimming and J lost 0 bases, with 12 bases between them. CDR3 nucleotide sequence: TGTGCCAGCAGTTCGCCGGGGGGCTTGAACACTGAAGCTTTCTTT. It translates to CASSSPGGLNTEAFF. Using reference TRBV28 and TRBJ1-1 for the parts outside the CDR3, the full variable domain is DVKVTQSSRYLVKRTGEKVFLECVQDMDHENMFWYRQDPGLGLRLIYFSYDVKMKEKGDIPEGYSVSREKKERFSLILESASTNQTSMYLCASSSPGGLNTEAFFGQGTRLTVV.

Here the CDR3 reads CASSVGQGNYEQYF. The CDR3 DNA reads as TGCGCCAGCAGCGTAGGACAGGGCAACTACGAGCAGTACTTC. This chain links TRBV4-3 with TRBJ2-7, with TRBD1 identical over 8 bases. Trimming at V came to 5 bases and at J to 3 bases, leaving 6 bases not matched to a gene. CDR3 size: 14 residues. Germline loops: CDR1 LGHNA, CDR2 YSLEER.

This clonotype was found many times. The chain has TRBV11-2 and TRBJ2-5; 8 bases are shared with TRBD2. This CDR3 contains 13 residues. The J segment lost 5 bases and the V segment lost 5 bases, leaving 4 bases of the junction unmatched. CDR1 and CDR2 (germline): SGHAT, FQNNGV. As DNA, the CDR3 is TGTGCCAGCAGCCAGGGACTAGTGGAGACCCAGTACTTC. This codes for CASSQGLVETQYF.

The CDR3 loop is CASSTKSGPTLEQYF. CDR3 bases: TGTGCCAGTAGTACGAAATCCGGGCCCACCCTGGAGCAGTACTTC. This chain joins TRBV19 and TRBJ2-7; no clear D. The CDR3 sequence is 15 residues long. The germline gives CDR1 LNHDA, CDR2 SQIVND (reference sequence). Trimming pared 4 bases from V and 7 bases from J, leaving 20 bases between.

This clonotype was detected only a few times. The rearrangement links TRBV9 to TRBJ2-1; D uncertain. Germline CDR1 reads SGDLS; CDR2 reads YYNGEE. The CDR3 runs 12 residues. Trimming removed 7 bases from V and 4 bases from J, with 9 bases in between. CDR3 DNA sequence: TGTGCCAGCGTGACTCCGTACAATGAGCAGTTCTTC. The encoded protein is CASVTPYNEQFF.

The V and J genes are TRBV7-2 and TRBJ2-3, with 7 bases fitting TRBD2. The CDR3 runs 15 residues. Trimming took 6 bases from V and 1 from J; bases not matched to a gene: 7. CDR1 is SGHTA, CDR2 FQGNSA, per germline. The CDR3 DNA reads TGTGCCAGCAGTTCGGCGGGGGACCGCACAGATACGCAGTATTTT. Translated, it gives CASSSAGDRTDTQYF.

CDR3: CSVAQGPNQPQHF. The CDR3 nucleotides are TGCAGCGTTGCTCAGGGACCTAATCAGCCCCAGCATTTT. The chain recombines TRBV29-1 with TRBJ1-5, with D perhaps TRBD1 (5 bases). The ends were cut back, 4 bases at V and 4 bases at J, with 11 bases in the middle. The germline V gene has CDR1 SQVTM and CDR2 ANQGSEA. CDR3 length: 13 residues.

V is TRBV29-1 and J is TRBJ1-2; no definite D call. V lost 6 bases to trimming and J lost 8 bases, with 10 bases between them. This CDR3 spans 10 amino acids. CDR1 is SQVTM, CDR2 ANQGSEA, per germline. The CDR3 DNA follows: TGCAGCGTCTACTTTCGGGGCTACACCTTC. It codes for CSVYFRGYTF. The full variable domain, its missing parts supplied by reference TRBV29-1 and TRBJ1-2, is SAVISQKPSRDICQRGTSLTIQCQVDSQVTMMFWYRQQPGQSLTLIATANQGSEATYESGFVIDKFPISRPNLTFSTLTVSNMSPEDSSIYLCSVYFRGYTFGSGTRLTVV.